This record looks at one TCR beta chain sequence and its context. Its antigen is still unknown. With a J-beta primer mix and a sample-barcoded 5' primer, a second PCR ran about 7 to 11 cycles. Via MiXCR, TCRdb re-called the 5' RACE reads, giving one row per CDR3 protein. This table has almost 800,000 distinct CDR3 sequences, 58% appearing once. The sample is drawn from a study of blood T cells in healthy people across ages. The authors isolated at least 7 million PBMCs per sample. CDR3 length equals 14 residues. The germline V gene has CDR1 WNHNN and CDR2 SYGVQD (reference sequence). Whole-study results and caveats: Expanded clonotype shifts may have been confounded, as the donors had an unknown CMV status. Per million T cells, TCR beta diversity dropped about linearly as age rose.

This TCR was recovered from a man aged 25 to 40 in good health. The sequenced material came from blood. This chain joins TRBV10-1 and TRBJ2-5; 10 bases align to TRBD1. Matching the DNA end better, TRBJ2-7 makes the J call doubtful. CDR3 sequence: CASSYSTGGNEQYF. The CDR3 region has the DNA TGCGCCAGCAGTTACTCGACAGGGGGCAACGAGCAGTACTTC.